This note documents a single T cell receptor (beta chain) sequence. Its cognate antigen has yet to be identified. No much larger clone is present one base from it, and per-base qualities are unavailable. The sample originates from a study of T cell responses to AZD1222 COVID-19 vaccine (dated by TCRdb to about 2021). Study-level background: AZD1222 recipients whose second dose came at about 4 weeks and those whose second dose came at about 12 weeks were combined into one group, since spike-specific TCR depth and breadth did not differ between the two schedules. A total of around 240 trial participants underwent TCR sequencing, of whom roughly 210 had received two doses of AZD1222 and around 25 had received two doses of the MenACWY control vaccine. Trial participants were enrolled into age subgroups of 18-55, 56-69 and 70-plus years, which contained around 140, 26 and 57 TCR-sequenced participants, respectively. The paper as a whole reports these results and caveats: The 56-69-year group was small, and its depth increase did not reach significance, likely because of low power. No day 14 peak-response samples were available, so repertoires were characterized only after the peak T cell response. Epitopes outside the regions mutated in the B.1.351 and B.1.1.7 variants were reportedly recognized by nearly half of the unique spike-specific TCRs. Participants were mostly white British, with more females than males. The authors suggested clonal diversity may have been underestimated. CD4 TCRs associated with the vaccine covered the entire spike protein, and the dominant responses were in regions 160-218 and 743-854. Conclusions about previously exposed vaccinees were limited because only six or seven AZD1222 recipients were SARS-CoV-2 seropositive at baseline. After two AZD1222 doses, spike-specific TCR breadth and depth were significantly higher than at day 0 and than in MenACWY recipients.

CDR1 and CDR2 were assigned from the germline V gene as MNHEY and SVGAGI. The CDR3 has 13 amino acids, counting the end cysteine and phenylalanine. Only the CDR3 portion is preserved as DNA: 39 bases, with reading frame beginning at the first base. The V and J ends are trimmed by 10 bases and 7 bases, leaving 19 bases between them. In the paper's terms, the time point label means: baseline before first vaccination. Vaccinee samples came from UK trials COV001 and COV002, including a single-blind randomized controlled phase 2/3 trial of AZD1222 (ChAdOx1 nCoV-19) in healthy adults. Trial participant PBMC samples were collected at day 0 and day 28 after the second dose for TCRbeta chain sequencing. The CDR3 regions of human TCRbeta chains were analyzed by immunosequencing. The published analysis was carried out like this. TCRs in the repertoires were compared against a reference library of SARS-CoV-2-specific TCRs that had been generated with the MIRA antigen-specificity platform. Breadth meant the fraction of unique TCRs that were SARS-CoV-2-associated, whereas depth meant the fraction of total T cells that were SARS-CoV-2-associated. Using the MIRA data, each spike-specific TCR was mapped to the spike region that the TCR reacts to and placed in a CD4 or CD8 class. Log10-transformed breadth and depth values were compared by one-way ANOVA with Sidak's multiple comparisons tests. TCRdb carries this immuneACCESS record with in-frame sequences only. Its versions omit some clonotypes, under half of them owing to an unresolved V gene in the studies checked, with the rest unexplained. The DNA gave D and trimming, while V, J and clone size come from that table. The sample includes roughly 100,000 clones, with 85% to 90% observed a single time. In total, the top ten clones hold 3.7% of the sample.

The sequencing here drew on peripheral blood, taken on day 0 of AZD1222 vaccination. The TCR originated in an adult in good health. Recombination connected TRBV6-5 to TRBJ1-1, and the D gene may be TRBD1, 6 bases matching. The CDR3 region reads CAITRTVESEAFF. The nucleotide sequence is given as TGTGCCATTACCCGGACAGTCGAGAGTGAAGCTTTCTTT.